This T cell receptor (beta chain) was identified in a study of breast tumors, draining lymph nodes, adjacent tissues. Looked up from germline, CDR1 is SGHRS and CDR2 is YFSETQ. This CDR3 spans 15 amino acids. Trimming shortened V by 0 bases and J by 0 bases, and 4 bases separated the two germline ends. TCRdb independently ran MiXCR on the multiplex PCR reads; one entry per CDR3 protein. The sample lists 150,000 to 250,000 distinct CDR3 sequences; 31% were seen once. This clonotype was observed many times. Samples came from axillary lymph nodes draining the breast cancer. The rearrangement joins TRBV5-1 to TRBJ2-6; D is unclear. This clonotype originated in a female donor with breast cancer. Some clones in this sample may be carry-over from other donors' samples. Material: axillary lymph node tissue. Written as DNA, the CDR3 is TGCGCCAGCAGCTTGGAGATCTCTGGGGCCAACGTCCTGACTTTC. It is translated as CASSLEISGANVLTF. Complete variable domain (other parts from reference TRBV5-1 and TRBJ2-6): KAGVTQTPRYLIKTRGQQVTLSCSPISGHRSVSWYQQTPGQGLQFLFEYFSETQRNKGNFPGRFSGRQFSNSRSEMNVSTLELGDSALYLCASSLEISGANVLTFGAGSRLTVL.